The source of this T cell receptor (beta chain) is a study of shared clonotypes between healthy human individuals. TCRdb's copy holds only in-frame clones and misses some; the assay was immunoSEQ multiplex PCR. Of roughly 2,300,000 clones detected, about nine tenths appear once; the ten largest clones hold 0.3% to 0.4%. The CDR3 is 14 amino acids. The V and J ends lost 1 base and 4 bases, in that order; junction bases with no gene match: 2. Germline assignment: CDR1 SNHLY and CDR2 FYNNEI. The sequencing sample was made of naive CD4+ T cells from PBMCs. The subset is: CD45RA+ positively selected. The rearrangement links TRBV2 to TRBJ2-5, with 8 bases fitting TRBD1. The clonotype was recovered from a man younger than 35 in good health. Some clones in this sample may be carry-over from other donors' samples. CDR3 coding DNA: TGTGCCAGCAGTGAAGGGACAGGGCGAGAGACCCAGTACTTC. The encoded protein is CASSEGTGRETQYF.